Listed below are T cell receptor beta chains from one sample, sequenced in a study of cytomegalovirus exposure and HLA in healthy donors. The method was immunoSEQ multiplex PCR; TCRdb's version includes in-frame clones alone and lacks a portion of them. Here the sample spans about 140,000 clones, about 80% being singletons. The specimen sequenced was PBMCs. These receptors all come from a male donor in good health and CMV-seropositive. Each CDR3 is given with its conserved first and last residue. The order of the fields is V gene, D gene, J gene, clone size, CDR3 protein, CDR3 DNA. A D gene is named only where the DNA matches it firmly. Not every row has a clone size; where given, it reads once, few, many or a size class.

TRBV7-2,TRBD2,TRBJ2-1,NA,CASSDLLAVNYNEQFF,TGTGCCAGCAGCGACCTACTAGCGGTCAATTACAATGAGCAGTTCTTC
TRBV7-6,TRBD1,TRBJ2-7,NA,CASSSGQGSYEQYF,TGTGCCAGCAGCTCAGGACAGGGGTCCTACGAGCAGTACTTC
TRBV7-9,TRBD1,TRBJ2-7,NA,CASSPGTGVPYF,TGTGCCAGCAGTCCAGGGACAGGGGTCCCTTACTTC
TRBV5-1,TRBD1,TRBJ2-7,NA,CASSLGEGTDEQYF,TGCGCCAGCAGCTTGGGGGAAGGGACAGACGAGCAGTACTTC
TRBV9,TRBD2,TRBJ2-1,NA,CASSVLAGVEQFF,TGTGCCAGCAGCGTACTAGCGGGAGTTGAGCAGTTCTTC
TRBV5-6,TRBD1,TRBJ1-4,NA,CASSAGTGDEKLFF,TGTGCCAGCAGCGCCGGGACAGGGGATGAAAAACTGTTTTTT
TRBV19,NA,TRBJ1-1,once,CASSTLGEGGTEAFF,TGTGCCAGTAGTACCCTCGGGGAGGGGGGTACTGAAGCTTTCTTT
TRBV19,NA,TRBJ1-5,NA,CASSTGNQPQHF,TGTGCCAGTAGTACAGGGAATCAGCCCCAGCATTTT
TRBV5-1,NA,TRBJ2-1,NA,CASSSEMIADSYNEQFF,TGCGCCAGCAGCTCCGAAATGATAGCGGACTCCTACAATGAGCAGTTCTTC
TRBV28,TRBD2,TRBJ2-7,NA,CASRRGASGRRDEQYF,TGTGCCAGCAGGAGGGGGGCTAGCGGGAGGAGGGACGAGCAGTACTTC
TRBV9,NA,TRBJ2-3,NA,CASSLWTGSTDTQYF,TGTGCCAGCAGCCTCTGGACGGGGAGCACAGATACGCAGTATTTT
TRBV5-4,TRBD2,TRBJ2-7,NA,CASSPVRSGGAQSNEQYF,TGTGCCAGCAGCCCAGTACGGAGCGGGGGGGCCCAAAGTAACGAGCAGTACTTC
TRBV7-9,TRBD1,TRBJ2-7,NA,CASSLYGRRTGRREQYF,TGTGCCAGCAGCTTATATGGTAGGAGGACAGGGCGTCGCGAGCAGTACTTC
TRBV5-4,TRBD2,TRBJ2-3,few,CASSFRLAGRTDTQYF,TGTGCCAGCAGCTTTCGGCTAGCGGGGCGGACAGATACGCAGTATTTT
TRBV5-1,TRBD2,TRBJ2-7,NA,CASSLGAGTRGSEQYF,TGCGCCAGCAGCTTGGGGGCCGGGACTAGGGGGAGCGAGCAGTACTTC
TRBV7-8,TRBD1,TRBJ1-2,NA,CASSLGGRGPGYTF,TGTGCCAGCAGCTTAGGCGGCAGGGGGCCCGGCTACACCTTC
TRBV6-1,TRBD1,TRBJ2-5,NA,CASNRGLETQYF,TGTGCCAGCAACAGGGGGCTAGAGACCCAGTACTTC
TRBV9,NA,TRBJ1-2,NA,CASSEAPRAGDGYTF,TGTGCCAGCAGCGAGGCGCCGCGGGCAGGGGATGGCTACACCTTC
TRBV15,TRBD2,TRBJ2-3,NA,CATSIVAGVFPDTQYF,TGTGCCACCAGCATAGTAGCGGGAGTTTTTCCAGATACGCAGTATTTT
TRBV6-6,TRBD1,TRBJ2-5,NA,CASSYRDSFQETQYF,TGTGCCAGCAGTTACCGGGACAGCTTCCAAGAGACCCAGTACTTC
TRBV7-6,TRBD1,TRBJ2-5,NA,CASSLDRGPQETQYF,TGTGCCAGCAGCTTAGACAGGGGGCCCCAGGAGACCCAGTACTTC
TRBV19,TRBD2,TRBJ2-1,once,CASSIATSGLYNEQFF,TGTGCCAGTAGTATAGCGACTAGCGGGCTCTACAATGAGCAGTTCTTC
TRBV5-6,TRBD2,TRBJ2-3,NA,CASSWGGADTQYF,TGTGCCAGCAGCTGGGGGGGGGCAGATACGCAGTATTTT
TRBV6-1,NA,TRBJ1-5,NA,CASNRAGNSQPQHF,TGTGCCAGCAATCGGGCAGGGAATAGTCAGCCCCAGCATTTT
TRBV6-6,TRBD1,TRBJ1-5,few,CASRRDRGLNQPQHF,TGTGCCAGCAGGCGGGACAGGGGGCTCAATCAGCCCCAGCATTTT
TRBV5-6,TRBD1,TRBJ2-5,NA,CASSSGTGGVETQYF,TGTGCCAGCAGCTCCGGGACAGGGGGAGTTGAGACCCAGTACTTC
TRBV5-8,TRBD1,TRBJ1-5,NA,CASSLAKGARQYSNQPQHF,TGTGCCAGCAGCTTGGCCAAGGGGGCCAGACAATATAGCAATCAGCCCCAGCATTTT
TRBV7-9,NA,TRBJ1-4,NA,CASSLSPNEKLFF,TGTGCCAGCAGCTTATCTCCTAATGAAAAACTGTTTTTT
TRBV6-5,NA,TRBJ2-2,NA,CASSEQGNAGELFF,TGTGCCAGCAGTGAGCAGGGAAACGCCGGGGAGCTGTTTTTT
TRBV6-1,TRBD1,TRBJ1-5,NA,CASSESDRGFNQPQHF,TGTGCCAGCAGTGAAAGCGACAGGGGTTTCAATCAGCCCCAGCATTTT
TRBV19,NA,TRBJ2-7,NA,CASRWTARSYEQYF,TGTGCCAGTAGGTGGACAGCCCGCTCCTACGAGCAGTACTTC
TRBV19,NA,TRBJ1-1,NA,CASKRAPDHTEAFF,TGTGCCAGTAAGCGGGCCCCGGACCACACTGAAGCTTTCTTT
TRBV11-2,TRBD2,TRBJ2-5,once,CASSKTSGEETQYF,TGTGCCAGCAGCAAGACTAGCGGGGAAGAGACCCAGTACTTC
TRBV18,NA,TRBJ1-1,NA,CASSPQRNTEAFF,TGTGCCAGCTCACCACAGAGAAACACTGAAGCTTTCTTT
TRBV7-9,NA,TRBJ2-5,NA,CASSSPTEETQYF,TGTGCCAGCAGCTCCCCTACCGAAGAGACCCAGTACTTC
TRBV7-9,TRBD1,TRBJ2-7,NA,CASSFLPGTGVYEQYF,TGTGCCAGCAGCTTCCTTCCCGGGACAGGGGTTTACGAGCAGTACTTC
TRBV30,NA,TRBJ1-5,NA,CAWSVRSNQPQHF,TGTGCCTGGAGTGTACGGAGCAATCAGCCCCAGCATTTT
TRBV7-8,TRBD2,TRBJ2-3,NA,CASSLFRGGGADTQYF,TGTGCCAGCAGCTTATTTCGGGGGGGAGGCGCAGATACGCAGTATTTT
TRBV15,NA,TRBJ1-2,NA,CATSRVGGGAANYGYTF,TGTGCCACCAGCAGAGTGGGGGGGGGCGCCGCAAACTATGGCTACACCTTC
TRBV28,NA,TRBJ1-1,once,CASSLTRVGELEAFF,TGTGCCAGCAGTTTAACCAGGGTAGGAGAACTCGAAGCTTTCTTT
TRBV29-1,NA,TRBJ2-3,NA,CSVGGTELRKEGHRDTDTQYF,TGCAGCGTTGGAGGGACAGAGCTTCGGAAGGAGGGCCACCGGGACACAGATACGCAGTATTTT
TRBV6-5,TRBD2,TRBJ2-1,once,CASSYFPGGPDNEQFF,TGTGCCAGCAGTTACTTTCCGGGAGGGCCTGACAATGAGCAGTTCTTC